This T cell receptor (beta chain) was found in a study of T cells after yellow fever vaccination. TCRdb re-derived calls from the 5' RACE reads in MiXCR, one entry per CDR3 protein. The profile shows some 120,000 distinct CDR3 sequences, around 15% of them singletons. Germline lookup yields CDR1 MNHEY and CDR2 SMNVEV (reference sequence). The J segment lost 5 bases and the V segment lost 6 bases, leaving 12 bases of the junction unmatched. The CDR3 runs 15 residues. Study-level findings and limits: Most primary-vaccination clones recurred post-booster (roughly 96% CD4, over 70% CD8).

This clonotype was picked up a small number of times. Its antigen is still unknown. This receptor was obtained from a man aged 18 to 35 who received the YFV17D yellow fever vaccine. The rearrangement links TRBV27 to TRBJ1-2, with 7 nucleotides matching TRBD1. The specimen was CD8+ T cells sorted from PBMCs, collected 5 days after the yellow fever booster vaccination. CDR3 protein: CASRSSGGQRYGYTF. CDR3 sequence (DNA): TGTGCCAGCAGGTCGTCTGGGGGACAGAGATATGGCTACACCTTC.